Included here is one TCR beta chain sequence, with context. In its sample, this clonotype was seen a few times. Its cognate antigen has yet to be identified. No quality values exist for individual bases; no much larger clone is one base distant. The sample is drawn from a study of T cells in Graves' hyperthyroidism and ophthalmopathy (dated by TCRdb to 2018 to 2020). Some background on the complete study: To identify TCR V-J signatures that set the groups apart, the researchers used a discovery cohort of approximately 98 patients, made up of 40 to 45 with Graves' ophthalmopathy and 55 to 65 with stable Graves' hyperthyroidism. Following sampling, methimazole starting at 30 mg daily was given to hyperthyroidism patients, and high-dose intravenous methylprednisolone was given to ophthalmopathy patients. The study also compared thyroid tissue and blood T-cell repertoires from five or six Graves' hyperthyroidism patients. According to the paper, TCR Vbeta CDR3 sequencing was carried out on over 130 peripheral blood samples, which came from fewer than 50 ophthalmopathy, approximately 78 hyperthyroidism and roughly 17 progressor patients. The roughly 90 discovery patients were divided at random into training and test sets in a 7:3 ratio. Prospective prediction of ophthalmopathy was tested in an independent validation cohort consisting of fewer than 20 hyperthyroidism patients and some 15 patients who later progressed to ophthalmopathy.

Results and caveats for the whole study, not just this receptor: No statistical method was used to fix the sample size in advance, and group allocation was not hidden from the investigators. Most expanded thyroid clonotypes (frequency above 0.001) were also found in blood, which suggests that blood repertoires may mirror thyroid immune responses. In validation, progression to ophthalmopathy was predicted by the model with more than 65% sensitivity and 72% to 80% specificity, a median of around 6.5 months before onset. Ophthalmopathy was separated from stable hyperthyroidism by a 13 V-J signature model, with over 85% sensitivity and roughly 84% specificity obtained in cross-validation and 80%/75% obtained in testing.

CDR1 and CDR2 are read off the germline V gene (reference sequence) as DFQATT and SNEGSKA. V ends up 1 base short and J 4 bases short, with an unmatched junction base count of 6. Measured from the cysteine to the phenylalanine, the CDR3 is 15 residues long. Only the CDR3 DNA stays, 45 bases, in frame from base 1. The TCR beta CDR3 regions were amplified from the RNA transcripts. A first-round RT-PCR of the TCR CDR3 used the HTBI primer set with the Qiagen OneStep RT-PCR kit. A second multiplex PCR round built the libraries, followed by size selection and purification. Paired-end sequencing of the libraries was performed with 100 bp reads on an Illumina HiSeq2000. The authors processed their data as follows. SOAPnuke was used to process the raw data, with reads discarded if the reads contained adapters or uncalled bases, had a mean Phred below 15, or lacked an exact constant-primer or identifier match. High-quality paired reads were merged with COPE v1.2.5, and unique nucleotide sequences were defined as clonotypes. MiTCR v1.1 was used to align clonotypes to the IMGT TRBV, TRBD and TRBJ reference segments. The analysis was restricted to V-J combinations with a frequency above 0.0001, which together covered 99.2% of the repertoires. The TCS score was defined as F50 (clonal expansion) divided by E x V (chaos), with BLOSUM62-based TCRdist calculated between CDR3 peptides within each V-J. Welch's t-statistics and random forest reduced 450 to 600 V-J features to about 13, which were used in a naive Bayes classifier (R e1071). TCRdb trimmed public reads at Q25 via fastp, called clones via MiXCR and kept in-frame beta chains. Every distinct CDR3 protein forms one entry, paired with its most common genes and DNA. TCRdb's processing, not the authors' own work, is the source of the V and J calls. For this sample the table gives some 510,000 distinct CDR3 sequences, of which more than 45% were detected only once. Nearly 8.5% of the sample is in the top ten clones.

Stable Graves' hyperthyroidism was defined as the absence of progression to ophthalmopathy over 18 months of follow-up. Hyperthyroidism patients were newly diagnosed, had a disease duration of under 2 months, and were aged 18 to 65 years. Exclusion was applied to patients with uncontrolled infections, other autoimmune diseases, pregnancy or lactation. Clinical symptoms, serum thyroxine and TRAb, thyroid ultrasound, and orbital computed tomography formed the basis for the diagnoses. Total RNA was extracted using Trizol reagent, and RNA quality was assessed on an Agilent 2100 Bioanalyzer. The chain was built from TRBV20-1 and TRBJ1-5, and 8 junction bases match TRBD1. The sample taken for sequencing was peripheral blood or thyroid tissue (not recorded which). The sequence derives from a woman in her late teens or twenties with Graves' hyperthyroidism. Donor details come from another sample of the same person, matched by shared clones. The CDR3 loop reads CSARGGTGGNQPQHF. The DNA sequence is given as TGCAGTGCTAGAGGAGGGACAGGAGGGAATCAGCCCCAGCATTTT.